This TCR beta chain appears in the sequencing data of a study of blood T cell repertoires in COVID-19. Study-wide context: Cohort 3 recovered donors had two negative PCRs, clearance, or symptom resolution.

Original analysis: How many nucleated cells were present was estimated from reference gene primer amplification. The data were produced by immunoSEQ multiplex PCR, yet TCRdb's version contains in-frame clones alone and is incomplete. The V and J calls and clone size come from that table; D and trimming were worked out from the DNA. The repertoire has 300,000 to 450,000 clones, more than 75% of them found once; the top ten carry roughly 1.9%. Living in 25 or so US areas, the participants were between roughly 18 and 90 years of age. Cohort placement rested on clinical history that participants reported themselves. Germline-derived CDR1 and CDR2 are MGHRA and YSYEKL. This CDR3 has 15 residues. V was trimmed by 4 bases and J by 3 bases, leaving 15 bases between them.

The sequencing input was PBMCs or T cells enriched from blood (not recorded which). The source is a man aged 35 to 55 in a cohort exposed to, infected with or recovered from COVID-19 (not recorded which). The V gene is TRBV4-1, the J gene TRBJ1-1; possibly TRBD1 for D (6 bases). In DNA form, the CDR3 reads TGCGCCAGCAGCCCCCAAGGGCACAGGGACACTGAAGCTTTCTTT. Translated: CASSPQGHRDTEAFF.